This is a list of T cell receptor beta chains from one sample in a study of identifying expanded T cells in peripheral blood. Some clones are missing from TCRdb's copy, which holds only in-frame ones; the method was immunoSEQ multiplex PCR. Altogether 75,000 to 90,000 clones are present, 84% being singletons, with the ten largest covering under 20%. Source material: blood. These receptors came from a person aged 18 to 69 in good health. CDR3s include the opening cysteine and the closing phenylalanine or tryptophan. A D gene is named only where the DNA matches it firmly. Where a row states a size, it is once, few, many or the class of an expanded clone; other rows omit it.

TRBJ2-7 | . | . | TRBV28 | CASSPGFSYEQYF | TGTGCCAGCAGTCCAGGATTCTCCTACGAGCAGTACTTC
TRBJ2-1 | TRBD2 | . | TRBV5-1 | CASSRGLADHNEQFF | TGCGCCAGCAGCCGGGGACTAGCGGACCACAATGAGCAGTTCTTC
TRBJ2-7 | TRBD2 | . | TRBV4-1 | CASSQELTSVAYEQYF | TGCGCCAGCAGCCAAGAACTCACTAGCGTAGCCTACGAGCAGTACTTC
TRBJ2-7 | TRBD2 | . | TRBV7-6 | CASSLEGTSGWSSYEQYF | TGTGCCAGCAGCTTAGAAGGGACTAGCGGGTGGAGCTCCTACGAGCAGTACTTC
TRBJ2-2 | TRBD1 | . | TRBV27 | CASSGTGGSGELFF | TGTGCCAGCAGCGGGACAGGGGGGTCCGGGGAGCTGTTTTTT
TRBJ2-7 | TRBD1 | . | TRBV4-3 | CASSQGTGDYEQYF | TGCGCCAGCAGCCAAGGGACAGGCGATTACGAGCAGTACTTC
TRBJ2-2 | . | . | TRBV6-5 | CASTLNAAPGELFF | TGTGCCAGCACCCTCAATGCGGCCCCCGGGGAGCTGTTTTTT
TRBJ2-2 | . | once | TRBV7-9 | CASSPGTNTGELFF | TGTGCCAGCAGCCCGGGGACGAACACCGGGGAGCTGTTTTTT
TRBJ2-7 | . | . | TRBV18 | CASSRTHYEQYF | TGTGCCAGCTCTAGGACACACTACGAGCAGTACTTC
TRBJ2-1 | TRBD2 | . | TRBV12-5 | CASGDGRATNEQFF | TGTGCTAGCGGCGACGGGAGGGCAACCAATGAGCAGTTCTTC
TRBJ1-2 | . | . | TRBV2 | CASSPSYGYTF | TGTGCCAGCTCCCCAAGCTATGGCTACACCTTC
TRBJ2-1 | TRBD1 | . | TRBV7-3 | CASSLGQGSEQFF | TGTGCCAGCAGCTTGGGACAGGGGAGCGAGCAGTTCTTC
TRBJ2-7 | TRBD1 | . | TRBV28 | CASSFPAGTASGEQYF | TGTGCCAGCAGTTTTCCTGCCGGGACAGCCAGCGGCGAGCAGTACTTC
TRBJ2-2 | TRBD2 | . | TRBV13 | CASSFWREEAGELFF | TGTGCCAGCAGCTTTTGGCGGGAGGAGGCCGGGGAGCTGTTTTTT
TRBJ2-1 | TRBD1 | few | TRBV11-2 | CASRSPGQGMDEQFF | TGTGCCAGCAGATCACCGGGACAGGGGATGGATGAGCAGTTCTTC
TRBJ1-2 | . | . | TRBV7-3 | CASSLAGGAAYGYTF | TGTGCCAGCAGCTTAGCTGGAGGGGCAGCGTATGGCTACACCTTC
TRBJ2-7 | . | once | TRBV5-1 | CASSFWGKDEQYF | TGCGCCAGCAGCTTTTGGGGGAAGGACGAGCAGTACTTC